Listed here are 11 T cell receptor beta chains from one sample, sequenced in a study of beta chain features in type 1 diabetes. cDNA synthesis used the whole RNA isolate, giving expressed TCRB sequences. Repertoires were generated with immunoSEQ multiplex PCR, while TCRdb's copy carries only in-frame clones and drops some. The sample contains some 150,000 clones, about 10% of which appear only once. Source material: central memory CD4+ T cells from blood. Source of these receptors: a young man in good health.

This clone appeared a few times. The rearrangement joins TRBV5-4 to TRBJ2-5, with D perhaps matching TRBD1 (5 bases). The CDR3 covers 16 residues. Deletions cut 4 bases from V and 7 bases from J, with 23 bases between. Germline values: CDR1 SGHNT, CDR2 YYREEE (reference sequence). This CDR3 reads CASSQDRAGPDGTQYF. The CDR3 nucleotides are TGTGCCAGCAGCCAAGATAGGGCAGGGCCAGACGGGACCCAGTACTTC.

In this sample, this clone turned up a few times. A read error is likely here: a far larger clone is one base away. The chain has TRBV5-5 and TRBJ2-5; D is unclear. This CDR3 is built from 11 residues. The V end lost 1 base, the J end lost 5 bases, and 3 bases lay between the germline ends. Germline assignment: CDR1 SGHKS and CDR2 YYEKEE (reference sequence). Written as DNA, the CDR3 is TGTGCCAGCAGCTTGCGGGAGACCCAGTACTTC. This encodes CASSLRETQYF.

There are a few counts of this clone. The gene calls are TRBV19 and TRBJ2-3; 8 positions match TRBD1. The CDR3 spans 14 residues. From germline, CDR1 is LNHDA and CDR2 SQIVND (reference sequence). The J segment lost 6 bases and the V segment lost 5 bases, leaving 7 bases of the junction unmatched. The CDR3 loop reads CASSPRTGRDTQYF. CDR3 bases: TGTGCCAGTAGTCCTCGGACAGGGAGGGATACGCAGTATTTT.

This rearrangement joins TRBV9 to TRBJ1-2; 12 nucleotides line up with TRBD1. Per the germline V gene, CDR1 is SGDLS and CDR2 is YYNGEE. The CDR3 totals 16 residues. Losses at the gene ends were 8 bases for V and 4 bases for J; bases not matched to a gene: 12. CDR3 in amino acids: CASQGTGGIIGYGYTF. CDR3 DNA sequence: TGTGCCAGTCAAGGGACAGGGGGCATCATTGGCTATGGCTACACCTTC.

This clone was counted between two and nine times. This rearrangement joins TRBV4-2 to TRBJ2-5; 7 bases line up with TRBD2. Germline assignment: CDR1 LGHNA and CDR2 YNFKEQ. There are 15 residues in the CDR3. V shed 1 base and J 4 bases; nucleotides not matched to a gene: 6. The CDR3 sequence: CASSQGGGGGETQYF. DNA for the CDR3: TGTGCCAGCAGCCAAGGTGGGGGGGGAGGAGAGACCCAGTACTTC.

V is TRBV9 and J is TRBJ2-3; D is perhaps TRBD1 (6 bases). V was trimmed by 4 bases and J by 2 bases, leaving 11 bases between them. Germline V gene sequence: CDR1 SGDLS, CDR2 YYNGEE. The CDR3 loop spans 14 amino acids. The CDR3 region has the DNA TGTGCCAGCAGCTCAAGACAGGCCACAGATACGCAGTATTTT. It specifies CASSSRQATDTQYF.

This clone has only a few counts. V and J are TRBV4-2 and TRBJ2-5; TRBD2 aligns across 9 bases. V was pared by 2 bases and J by 5 bases, with 12 bases of the junction left unmatched. The CDR3 contains 17 residues. CDR1 and CDR2 (germline): LGHNA, YNFKEQ. CDR3 amino acids: CASSQIGVRGGRETQYF. CDR3 nucleotide sequence: TGTGCCAGCAGCCAAATTGGGGTGCGGGGGGGCCGCGAGACCCAGTACTTC.

This clone showed up just a few times. This chain connects TRBV14 to TRBJ2-7; a weak D match, TRBD1 (5 bases). The germline CDR1 and CDR2 sequences are SGHDN and FVKESK. This CDR3 region has 15 residues. V was trimmed by 4 bases and J by 4 bases, leaving 17 bases between them. The CDR3 bases are TGTGCCAGCAGCCGCCAGGGTTTTCGGAGTTACGAGCAGTACTTC. Protein: CASSRQGFRSYEQYF.

The rearrangement uses TRBV6-6 and TRBJ2-5; D possibly corresponds to TRBD1 (5 bases). This CDR3 is built from 15 residues. V was trimmed by 1 base and J by 1 base, leaving 10 bases between them. Germline values: CDR1 MNHNY, CDR2 SVGAGI (reference sequence). CDR3 in amino acids: CASSYWGGFQETQYF. As DNA, the CDR3 is TGTGCCAGCAGTTACTGGGGCGGCTTCCAAGAGACCCAGTACTTC.

This clone was found a few times. This chain uses TRBV7-9 with TRBJ2-3; TRBD2 matches 9 bases. The CDR3 is made up of 16 amino acids. Germline CDR1 is SEHNR and CDR2 is FQNEAQ (reference sequence). V lost 7 bases, J lost 7 bases, and 15 bases stayed unmatched. CDR3 residues: CASNSPVGTSPNTQYF. The CDR3 region has the DNA TGTGCCAGCAACTCCCCGGTCGGGACTAGCCCAAATACGCAGTATTTT.

In this sample, this clone turned up a few times. The V and J genes are TRBV11-2 and TRBJ2-7; 11 bases are shared with TRBD2. V shed 5 bases, J shed 4 bases, and the junction held 4 bases outside the gene matches. Germline V lookup: CDR1 SGHAT, CDR2 FQNNGV. There are 14 residues in the CDR3. This CDR3 is CASSPPSGGYEQYF. CDR3 nucleotide sequence: TGTGCCAGCAGCCCGCCTAGCGGGGGGTACGAGCAGTACTTC.